This entry lists 8 T cell receptor beta chains sequenced from one sample in a study of T cells in Graves' hyperthyroidism and ophthalmopathy. Amplified TCR beta CDR3 regions derived from RNA transcripts. HTBI primers were employed in a first-round RT-PCR of the TCR CDR3. Via MiXCR, TCRdb re-called the multiplex PCR reads, giving one row per CDR3 protein. The sample carries approximately 600,000 distinct CDR3 sequences, roughly 20% recorded once. Sequencing was carried out using blood. The receptors stem from a young man with Graves' ophthalmopathy.

The V and J genes are TRBV20-1 and TRBJ2-5; 8 positions match TRBD2. This CDR3 comprises 14 residues. J lost 2 bases, V lost 3 bases, and 5 bases had no gene match. Germline CDR1 and CDR2: DFQATT and SNEGSKA (reference sequence). The CDR3 sequence: CSASPLAVQETQYF. The CDR3 DNA reads as TGCAGTGCTAGCCCACTAGCGGTTCAAGAGACCCAGTACTTC.

As for this clonotype: A read error may be the cause here, since a much bigger clone is one base away. The chain links TRBV12-3 or TRBV12-4 to TRBJ2-7; D possibly matches TRBD1 or TRBD2 (5 bases each). This CDR3 has 15 amino acids. V lost 8 bases to trimming and J lost 6 bases, with 23 bases between them. The CDR3 sequence: CASGLPKERGREQYF. The DNA of the CDR3 is TGTGCCAGCGGCCTCCCGAAGGAGAGGGGCCGCGAGCAGTACTTC.

This clonotype was counted ten times or more. The V gene is TRBV11-2, the J gene TRBJ2-1; 11 bases fit TRBD2. V dropped 0 bases and J dropped 7; count of bases not matched to a gene: 8. Germline V gives CDR1 SGHAT, CDR2 FQNNGV. This CDR3 has 17 residues. The CDR3 protein is CASSLDPSSGRLNEQFF. The CDR3 DNA follows: TGTGCCAGCAGCTTAGACCCCTCTAGCGGGAGGTTGAATGAGCAGTTCTTC.

Regarding this clonotype: At one of its ends the junction is not consistent with the germline gene, which may arise from a read error. The CDR3, as DNA: TGCACCAGCAGCTTAAGCGGGACAAGAGACTACGAGCAGTACTTC. It translates to CTSSLSGTRDYEQYF. The chain joins TRBV5-1 to TRBJ2-7; D is perhaps TRBD2 (7 bases). Germline CDR1 and CDR2: SGHRS and YFSETQ. This CDR3 spans 15 amino acids.

This clonotype was seen at least ten times. The J gene is TRBJ1-2, the V gene TRBV2, with D perhaps TRBD1 (5 bases). Trimming took off 6 bases at V and 5 bases at J, with 16 bases between the two ends. CDR1 is SNHLY, CDR2 FYNNEI, per germline. This CDR3 spans 14 amino acids. The CDR3 DNA reads TGTGCCAGCAGACTACAGGCGCTAGGGTATGGCTACACCTTC. Its translation: CASRLQALGYGYTF.

This clonotype was picked up many times. The V call is TRBV20-1, the J call TRBJ2-5; D possibly corresponds to TRBD2 (6 bases). Trimming removed 2 bases at V and 2 bases at J, with 15 bases between. The CDR3 runs 15 residues. Germline V gene sequence: CDR1 DFQATT, CDR2 SNEGSKA (reference sequence). The CDR3 coding sequence is TGCAGTGCTAGACGGGAAACTAGCAGACAAGAGACCCAGTACTTC. Translating gives CSARRETSRQETQYF.

The chain links TRBV30 to TRBJ1-1; the D gene is possibly TRBD1 (5 bases). The CDR3 is 11 amino acids. Trimming stripped 0 bases from V and 8 bases from J, with 7 bases between. Germline V CDR1 and CDR2: GTSNPN, SVGIG (reference sequence). CDR3 in amino acids: CAWSVRGEAFF. The CDR3 bases are TGTGCCTGGAGTGTAAGGGGAGAAGCTTTCTTT.

This clonotype was found a few times. CDR3 DNA sequence: TGTGCCAGCAGTGTGCGGGACAGGGGAGAGACCCAGTACTTC. It specifies CASSVRDRGETQYF. The chain links TRBV12-3 or TRBV12-4 to TRBJ2-5, with 10 bases identical to TRBD1. Trimming at V came to 5 bases and at J to 4 bases, leaving 4 bases not matched to a gene. This CDR3 is 14 amino acids long.